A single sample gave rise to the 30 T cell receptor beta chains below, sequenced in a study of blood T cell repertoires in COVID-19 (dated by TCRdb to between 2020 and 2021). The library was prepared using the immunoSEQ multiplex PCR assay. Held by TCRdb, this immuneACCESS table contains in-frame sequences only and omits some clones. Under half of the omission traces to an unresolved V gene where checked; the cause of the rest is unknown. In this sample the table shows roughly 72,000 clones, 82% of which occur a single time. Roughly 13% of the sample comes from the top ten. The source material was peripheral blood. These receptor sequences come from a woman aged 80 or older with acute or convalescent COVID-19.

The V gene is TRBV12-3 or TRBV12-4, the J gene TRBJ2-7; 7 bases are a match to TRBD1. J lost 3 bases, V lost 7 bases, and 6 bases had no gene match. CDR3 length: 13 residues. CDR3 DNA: TGTGCCAGCACCCGGGACAGCCTCTACGAGCAGTACTTC. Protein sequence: CASTRDSLYEQYF.

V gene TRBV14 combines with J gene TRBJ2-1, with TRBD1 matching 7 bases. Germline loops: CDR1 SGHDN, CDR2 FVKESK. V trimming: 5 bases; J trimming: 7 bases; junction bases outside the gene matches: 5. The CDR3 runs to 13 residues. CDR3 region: CASSTQGWNEQFF. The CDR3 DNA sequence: TGTGCCAGCAGCACACAGGGGTGGAATGAGCAGTTCTTC. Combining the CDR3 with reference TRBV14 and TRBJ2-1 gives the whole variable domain EAGVTQFPSHSVIEKGQTVTLRCDPISGHDNLYWYRRVMGKEIKFLLHFVKESKQDESGMPNNRFLAERTGGTYSTLKVQPAELEDSGVYFCASSTQGWNEQFFGPGTRLTVL.

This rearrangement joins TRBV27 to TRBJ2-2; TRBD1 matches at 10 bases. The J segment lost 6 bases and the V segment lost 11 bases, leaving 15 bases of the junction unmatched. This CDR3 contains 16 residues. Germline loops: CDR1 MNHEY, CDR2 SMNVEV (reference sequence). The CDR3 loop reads CAAARPTGQGAGELFF. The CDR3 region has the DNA TGTGCCGCCGCGCGACCTACAGGACAGGGGGCCGGGGAGCTGTTTTTT.

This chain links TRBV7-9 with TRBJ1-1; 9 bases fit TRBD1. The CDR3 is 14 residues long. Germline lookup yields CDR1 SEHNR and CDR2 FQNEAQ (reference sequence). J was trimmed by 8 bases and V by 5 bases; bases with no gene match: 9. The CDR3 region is CASSLRRDREEAFF. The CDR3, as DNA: TGTGCCAGCAGCCTCCGCCGGGACAGGGAGGAAGCTTTCTTT.

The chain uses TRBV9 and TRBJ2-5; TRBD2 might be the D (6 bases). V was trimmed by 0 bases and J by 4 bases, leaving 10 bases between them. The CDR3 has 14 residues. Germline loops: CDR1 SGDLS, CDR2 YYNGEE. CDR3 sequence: CASSVGGGIETQYF. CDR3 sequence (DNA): TGTGCCAGCAGCGTAGGGGGCGGGATAGAGACCCAGTACTTC.

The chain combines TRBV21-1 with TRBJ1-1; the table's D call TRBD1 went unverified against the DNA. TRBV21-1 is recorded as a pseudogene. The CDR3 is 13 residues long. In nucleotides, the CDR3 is TGTGCCAGCAGCCACGACATGAACACTGAAGCTTTCTTT. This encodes CASSHDMNTEAFF.

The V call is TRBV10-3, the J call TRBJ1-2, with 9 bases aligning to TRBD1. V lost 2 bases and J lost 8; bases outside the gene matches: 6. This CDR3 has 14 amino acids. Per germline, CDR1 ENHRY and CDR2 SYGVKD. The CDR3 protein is CAISERGTGRGYTF. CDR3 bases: TGTGCCATCAGTGAGAGGGGGACAGGGCGCGGCTACACCTTC.

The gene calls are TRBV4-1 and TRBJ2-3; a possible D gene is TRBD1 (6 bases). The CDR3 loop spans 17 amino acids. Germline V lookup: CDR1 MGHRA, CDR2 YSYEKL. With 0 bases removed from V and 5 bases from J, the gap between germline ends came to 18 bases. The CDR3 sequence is CASSQDPDRSRRDTQYF. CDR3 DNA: TGCGCCAGCAGCCAAGATCCAGACAGGTCCAGGAGAGATACGCAGTATTTT.

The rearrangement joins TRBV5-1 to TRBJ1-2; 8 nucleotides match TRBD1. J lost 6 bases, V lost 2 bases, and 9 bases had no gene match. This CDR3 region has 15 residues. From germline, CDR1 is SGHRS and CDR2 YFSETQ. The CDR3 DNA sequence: TGCGCCAGCAGCTTACTTCAGGGGGCTGGAGATGGCTACACCTTC. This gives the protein CASSLLQGAGDGYTF.

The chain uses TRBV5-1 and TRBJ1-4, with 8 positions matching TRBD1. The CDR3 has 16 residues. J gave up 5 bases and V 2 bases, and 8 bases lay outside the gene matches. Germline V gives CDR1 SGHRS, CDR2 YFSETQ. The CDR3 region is CASSFGFQGANEKLFF. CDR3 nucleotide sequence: TGCGCCAGCAGCTTTGGCTTCCAGGGGGCAAATGAAAAACTGTTTTTT.

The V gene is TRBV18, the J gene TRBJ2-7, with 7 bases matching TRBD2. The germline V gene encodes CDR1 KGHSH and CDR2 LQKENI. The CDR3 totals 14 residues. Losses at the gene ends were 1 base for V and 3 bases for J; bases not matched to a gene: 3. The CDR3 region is CASSPREGHYEQYF. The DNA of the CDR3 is TGTGCCAGCTCACCACGGGAGGGGCACTACGAGCAGTACTTC. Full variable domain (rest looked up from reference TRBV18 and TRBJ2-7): NAGVMQNPRHLVRRRGQEARLRCSPMKGHSHVYWYRQLPEEGLKFMVYLQKENIIDESGMPKERFSAEFPKEGPSILRIQQVVRGDSAAYFCASSPREGHYEQYFGPGTRLTVT.

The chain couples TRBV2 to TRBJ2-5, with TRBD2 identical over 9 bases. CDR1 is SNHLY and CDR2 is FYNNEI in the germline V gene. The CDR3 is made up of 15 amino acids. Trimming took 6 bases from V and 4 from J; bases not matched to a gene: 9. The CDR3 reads CASSRERGAGETQYF. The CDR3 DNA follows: TGTGCCAGCAGCCGAGAGCGGGGGGCGGGAGAGACCCAGTACTTC.

CDR3 DNA sequence: TGTGCCAGCAGTTGGGGGCCGAATCAGCCCCAGCATTTT. Amino acids: CASSWGPNQPQHF. This rearrangement joins TRBV6-2 or TRBV6-3 to TRBJ1-5, with D possibly being TRBD1 (6 bases). CDR3 length: 13 residues. With 4 bases removed from V and 4 bases from J, the gap between germline ends came to 8 bases. Germline lookup yields CDR1 MNHEY and CDR2 SVGEGT.

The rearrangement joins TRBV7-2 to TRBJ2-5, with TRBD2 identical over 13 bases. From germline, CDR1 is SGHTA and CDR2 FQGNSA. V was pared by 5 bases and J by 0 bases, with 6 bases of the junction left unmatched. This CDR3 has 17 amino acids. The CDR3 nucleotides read TGTGCCAGCAGCCTGCGGACTAGCGGGAGTTACCAAGAGACCCAGTACTTC. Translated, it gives CASSLRTSGSYQETQYF.

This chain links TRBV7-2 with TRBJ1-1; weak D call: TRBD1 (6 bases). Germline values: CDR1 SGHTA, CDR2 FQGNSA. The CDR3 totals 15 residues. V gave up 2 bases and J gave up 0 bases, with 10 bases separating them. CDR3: CASSLSQGLNTEAFF. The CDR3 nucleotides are TGTGCCAGCAGCTTATCACAGGGCTTGAACACTGAAGCTTTCTTT.

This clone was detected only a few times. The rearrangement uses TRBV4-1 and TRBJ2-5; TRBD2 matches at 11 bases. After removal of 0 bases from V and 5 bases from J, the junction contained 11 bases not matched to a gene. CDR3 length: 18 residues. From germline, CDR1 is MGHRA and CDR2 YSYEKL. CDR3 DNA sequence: TGCGCCAGCAGCCAAGATCTGTTAGCGGGAGGGCCCCTGGAGACCCAGTACTTC. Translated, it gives CASSQDLLAGGPLETQYF.

CDR3 DNA sequence: TGTGCCAGCAGCTTAGCAAACAGGGGGCTAACTGAAGCTTTCTTT. This encodes CASSLANRGLTEAFF. This rearrangement joins TRBV7-2 to TRBJ1-1; TRBD1 agrees at 9 bases. The germline CDR1 and CDR2 sequences are SGHTA and FQGNSA. Trimming took 0 bases from V and 5 from J; bases not matched to a gene: 4. CDR3 length: 15 residues. Using reference TRBV7-2 and TRBJ1-1 for the parts outside the CDR3, the full variable domain is GAGVSQSPSNKVTEKGKDVELRCDPISGHTALYWYRQSLGQGLEFLIYFQGNSAPDKSGLPSDRFSAERTGGSVSTLTIQRTQQEDSAVYLCASSLANRGLTEAFFGQGTRLTVV.

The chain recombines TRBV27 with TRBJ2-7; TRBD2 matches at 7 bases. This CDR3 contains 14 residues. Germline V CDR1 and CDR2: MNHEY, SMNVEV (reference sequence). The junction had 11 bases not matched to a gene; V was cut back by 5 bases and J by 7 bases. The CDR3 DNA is TGTGCCAGCAGTCCGGGGGGTCCGGTGAGAGAGCAGTACTTC. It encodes CASSPGGPVREQYF.

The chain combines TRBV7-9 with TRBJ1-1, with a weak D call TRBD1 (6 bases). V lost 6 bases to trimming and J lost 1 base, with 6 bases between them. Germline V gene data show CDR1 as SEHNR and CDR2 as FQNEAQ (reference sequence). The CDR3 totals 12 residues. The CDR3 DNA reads TGTGCCAGCAGGACAGGGAACACTGAAGCTTTCTTT. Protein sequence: CASRTGNTEAFF.

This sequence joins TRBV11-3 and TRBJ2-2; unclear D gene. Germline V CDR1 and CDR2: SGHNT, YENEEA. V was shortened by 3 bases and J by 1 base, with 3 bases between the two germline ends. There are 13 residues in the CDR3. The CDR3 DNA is TGTGCCAGCAGCTTCGGGAACACCGGGGAGCTGTTTTTT. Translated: CASSFGNTGELFF.

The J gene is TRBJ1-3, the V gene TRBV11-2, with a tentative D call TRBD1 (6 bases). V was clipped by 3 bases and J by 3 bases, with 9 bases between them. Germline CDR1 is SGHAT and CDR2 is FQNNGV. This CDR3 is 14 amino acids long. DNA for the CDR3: TGTGCCAGCAGCTTCCGGACAGTTGGAAACACCATATATTTT. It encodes CASSFRTVGNTIYF.

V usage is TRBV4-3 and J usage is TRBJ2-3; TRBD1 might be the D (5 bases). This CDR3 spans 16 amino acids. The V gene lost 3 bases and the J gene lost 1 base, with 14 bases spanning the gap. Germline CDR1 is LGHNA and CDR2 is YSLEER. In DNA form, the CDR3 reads TGCGCCAGCAGCCAGTCAGGGCTTTCGCGCACAGATACGCAGTATTTT. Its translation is CASSQSGLSRTDTQYF.

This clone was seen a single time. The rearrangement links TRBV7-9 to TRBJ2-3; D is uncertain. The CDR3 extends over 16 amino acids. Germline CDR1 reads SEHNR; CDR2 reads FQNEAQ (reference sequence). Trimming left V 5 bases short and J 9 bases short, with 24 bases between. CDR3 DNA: TGTGCCAGCAGCCTCCCCCGCCAAATGGTCGCCGAGACGCAGTATTTT. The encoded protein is CASSLPRQMVAETQYF.

The CDR3 region has the DNA TGTGCCAGCAGTACACAGGGGGGGACTGAAGCTTTCTTT. Its protein product is CASSTQGGTEAFF. The genes are TRBV12-3 or TRBV12-4 and TRBJ1-1, with 8 bases that match TRBD1. Unmatched junction bases numbered 4, after V lost 5 bases and J lost 5 bases. This CDR3 has 13 amino acids.

The CDR3 region is CASSQVPAGIYEQYF. The CDR3 bases are TGCGCCAGCAGCCAAGTACCGGCGGGGATCTACGAGCAGTACTTC. The gene calls are TRBV4-1 and TRBJ2-7; D perhaps matches TRBD2 (6 bases). Per germline, CDR1 MGHRA and CDR2 YSYEKL. The CDR3 is made up of 15 amino acids. V was cut by 1 base and J by 3 bases, with 13 bases left in between.

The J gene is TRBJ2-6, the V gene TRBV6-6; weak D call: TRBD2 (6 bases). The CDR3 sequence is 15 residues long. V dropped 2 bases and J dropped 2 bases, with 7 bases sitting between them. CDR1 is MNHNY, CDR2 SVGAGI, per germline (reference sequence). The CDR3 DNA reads TGTGCCAGCAGTTACGGGAGGACTGGGGCCAACGTCCTGACTTTC. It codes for CASSYGRTGANVLTF.

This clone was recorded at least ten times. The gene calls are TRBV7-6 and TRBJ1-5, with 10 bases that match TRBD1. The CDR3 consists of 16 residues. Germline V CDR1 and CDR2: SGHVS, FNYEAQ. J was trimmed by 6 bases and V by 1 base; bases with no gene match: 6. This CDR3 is CASSLGQGAGSQPQHF. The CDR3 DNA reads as TGTGCCAGCAGCTTAGGACAGGGGGCTGGAAGTCAGCCCCAGCATTTT.

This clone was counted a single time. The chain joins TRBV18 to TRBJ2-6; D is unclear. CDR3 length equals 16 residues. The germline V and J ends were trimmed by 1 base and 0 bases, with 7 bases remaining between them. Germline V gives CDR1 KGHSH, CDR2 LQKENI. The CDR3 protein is CASSPRGSSGANVLTF. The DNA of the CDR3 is TGTGCCAGCTCACCACGCGGAAGCTCTGGGGCCAACGTCCTGACTTTC.

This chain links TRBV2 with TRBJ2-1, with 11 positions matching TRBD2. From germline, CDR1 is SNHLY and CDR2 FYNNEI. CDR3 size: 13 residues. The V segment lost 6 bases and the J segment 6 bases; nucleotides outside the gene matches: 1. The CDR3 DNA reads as TGTGCCAGCAGACTAGCGGGAGTCAATGAGCAGTTCTTC. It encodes CASRLAGVNEQFF.

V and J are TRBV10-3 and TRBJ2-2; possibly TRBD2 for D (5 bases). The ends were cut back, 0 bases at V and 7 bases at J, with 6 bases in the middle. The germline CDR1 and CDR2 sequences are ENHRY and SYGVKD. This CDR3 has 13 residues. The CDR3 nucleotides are TGTGCCATCAGTGAGTCGGAGGACGGGGAGCTGTTTTTT. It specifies CAISESEDGELFF.